These 26 T cell receptor beta chains were all obtained from the same sample, sequenced in a study of cytomegalovirus exposure and HLA in healthy donors. Primers for the PCR totalled 60 Vbeta and 13 Jbeta. Produced via immunoSEQ multiplex PCR; TCRdb's table is partial and in-frame only. This table has 95,000 to 150,000 clones, 75% to 90% appearing once. Sample: PBMCs. These receptors came from a man aged 25-45 years in good health and CMV-seronegative.

This sequence joins TRBV5-8 and TRBJ1-2, with 7 bases lining up with TRBD1. The CDR3 length is 13 residues. J was trimmed by 10 bases and V by 0 bases; bases with no gene match: 6. Germline V gene data show CDR1 as SGHTS and CDR2 as YDEGEE. The CDR3, as DNA: TGTGCCAGCAGCTTGGAGGGACAGCGCTCCTACACCTTC. Translation: CASSLEGQRSYTF.

The chain has TRBV27 and TRBJ2-7, with 7 bases lining up with TRBD1. The CDR3 consists of 14 residues. Germline lookup yields CDR1 MNHEY and CDR2 SMNVEV (reference sequence). J was trimmed by 2 bases and V by 5 bases; bases with no gene match: 6. The CDR3 spells CASSPGTEAYEQYF. The CDR3 DNA follows: TGTGCCAGCAGTCCAGGGACAGAGGCCTACGAGCAGTACTTC.

This clone was recorded only once. The genes are TRBV7-2 and TRBJ2-7; 12 positions agree with TRBD1. With 5 bases clipped from V and 5 bases from J, the junction kept 10 bases outside the gene matches. Germline values: CDR1 SGHTA, CDR2 FQGNSA. CDR3 length: 16 residues. This CDR3 reads CASSAVSGTGGDEQYF. The CDR3 DNA reads TGTGCCAGCAGCGCAGTTTCCGGGACAGGGGGCGACGAGCAGTACTTC.

The table lists this clone with a count of one. V and J are TRBV5-1 and TRBJ2-3, with 9 bases fitting TRBD2. The CDR3 is made up of 14 amino acids. V gave up 6 bases and J gave up 0 bases; unmatched junction bases: 2. CDR1 and CDR2 (germline): SGHRS, YFSETQ. The CDR3: CASMRGGSTDTQYF. In DNA form, the CDR3 reads TGCGCCAGCATGCGGGGGGGGAGCACAGATACGCAGTATTTT. Using reference TRBV5-1 and TRBJ2-3 for the parts outside the CDR3, the full variable domain is KAGVTQTPRYLIKTRGQQVTLSCSPISGHRSVSWYQQTPGQGLQFLFEYFSETQRNKGNFPGRFSGRQFSNSRSEMNVSTLELGDSALYLCASMRGGSTDTQYFGPGTRLTVL.

V and J are TRBV9 and TRBJ2-2; D is possibly TRBD1 (5 bases). The CDR3 spans 15 residues. CDR1 is SGDLS and CDR2 is YYNGEE in the germline V gene. V was clipped by 4 bases and J by 1 base, with 11 bases between them. CDR3 region: CASSPGGQNTGELFF. The CDR3 DNA reads TGTGCCAGCAGCCCAGGTGGACAGAACACCGGGGAGCTGTTTTTT.

The J gene is TRBJ1-2, the V gene TRBV28; the match to TRBD1 covers 7 bases. In germline, CDR1 is MDHEN, CDR2 SYDVKM. V lost 5 bases, J lost 4 bases, and 7 bases stayed unmatched. The CDR3 is 14 amino acids. The CDR3 loop reads CASSARDRIYGYTF. The CDR3 DNA sequence: TGTGCCAGCAGTGCCCGGGACAGAATCTATGGCTACACCTTC.

This chain's CDR3 is CASSLATGKEETQYF. The CDR3 nucleotides are TGTGCCAGCAGCTTAGCCACCGGGAAAGAAGAGACCCAGTACTTC. The chain has TRBV7-9 and TRBJ2-5; tentative D call: TRBD2 (5 bases). Trimming cost V 0 bases and J 3 bases, with 11 bases left between them. The length of the CDR3 is 15 residues. CDR1 and CDR2 (germline): SEHNR, FQNEAQ (reference sequence).

Regarding this clone: The sample holds other DNA sequences that translate to the same CDR3. This chain uses TRBV5-1 with TRBJ1-1; 7 bases agree with TRBD1. Looked up from germline, CDR1 is SGHRS and CDR2 is YFSETQ. The CDR3 totals 14 residues. Trimming removed 1 base from V and 2 bases from J; junction bases left unmatched: 2. Written as DNA, the CDR3 is TGCGCCAGCAGCTTGACAGGGGCAAACACTGAAGCTTTCTTT. This encodes CASSLTGANTEAFF.

Comments on this clone: This sample includes further DNA sequences coding for the same CDR3. The genes are TRBV6-1 and TRBJ2-6; 10 nucleotides match TRBD1. J was trimmed by 16 bases and V by 4 bases; bases with no gene match: 16. Germline values: CDR1 MNHNS, CDR2 SASEGT. The CDR3 extends over 16 amino acids. CDR3 nucleotide sequence: TGTGCCAGCAGTGGGGACAGGGGCTCTGGGGCCAACGGTCTGACTTTC. Translating gives CASSGDRGSGANGLTF.

The chain links TRBV6-5 to TRBJ1-1; D perhaps matches TRBD1 (5 bases). Per the germline V gene, CDR1 is MNHEY and CDR2 is SVGAGI. Trimming left V 6 bases short and J 1 base short, with 12 bases between. The CDR3 contains 14 residues. In nucleotides, the CDR3 is TGTGCCAGCAGCCCCGGACACCGGAACACTGAAGCTTTCTTT. Encoded protein: CASSPGHRNTEAFF.

The chain joins TRBV19 to TRBJ2-5; a weak D match, TRBD2 (7 bases). V lost 3 bases and J lost 3, with 17 bases in between. CDR3 length: 16 residues. Germline V gene lookup returns CDR1 LNHDA and CDR2 SQIVND (reference sequence). The CDR3 region is CASSMGPGEGEETQYF. The CDR3 DNA reads TGTGCCAGTAGTATGGGGCCCGGGGAGGGGGAAGAGACCCAGTACTTC.

This chain uses TRBV6-6 with TRBJ2-2; tentatively, D is TRBD1 (6 bases). Trimming shortened V by 4 bases and J by 5 bases, and 14 bases separated the two germline ends. The CDR3 length is 15 residues. Germline V gives CDR1 MNHNY, CDR2 SVGAGI (reference sequence). The CDR3 protein is CASSSNPGETGELFF. CDR3 bases: TGTGCCAGCAGTTCCAACCCAGGGGAAACCGGGGAGCTGTTTTTT.

The chain links TRBV5-5 to TRBJ1-5; a possible D gene is TRBD1 (6 bases). Between the trimmed V and J ends, which lost 0 bases and 5 bases, there was a span of 9 bases. The length of the CDR3 is 14 residues. The germline V gene encodes CDR1 SGHKS and CDR2 YYEKEE (reference sequence). The CDR3 coding sequence is TGTGCCAGCAGCTTGGGGAACAGGGATCAGCCCCAGCATTTT. Protein sequence: CASSLGNRDQPQHF.

The genes are TRBV4-1 and TRBJ2-5; TRBD1 agrees at 8 bases. Germline V gene lookup returns CDR1 MGHRA and CDR2 YSYEKL. The CDR3 totals 17 residues. The V gene end was trimmed by 0 bases and the J gene end by 1 base; junction bases not matched to a gene: 7. The CDR3 loop reads CASSQDPQGALQETQYF. The CDR3 coding sequence is TGCGCCAGCAGCCAAGATCCCCAGGGGGCCCTCCAAGAGACCCAGTACTTC.

This chain links TRBV7-2 with TRBJ2-7; perhaps TRBD2 as D (6 bases). V shed 10 bases and J shed 5 bases, with 15 bases lying between them. Germline loops: CDR1 SGHTA, CDR2 FQGNSA. CDR3 length: 12 residues. CDR3 DNA sequence: TGTGCCACCGGGGGTAAGCGGAACGAGCAGTACTTC. Its translation is CATGGKRNEQYF.

The rearrangement links TRBV2 to TRBJ1-6; 10 positions match TRBD1. This CDR3 spans 13 amino acids. The germline CDR1 and CDR2 sequences are SNHLY and FYNNEI. After removal of 8 bases from V and 10 bases from J, the junction contained 5 bases not matched to a gene. The chain's CDR3 is CASERDRGSPLHF. CDR3 in DNA: TGTGCCAGCGAAAGGGACAGGGGCTCACCCCTCCACTTT.

CDR3 bases: TGTGCCAGCTCAGGCCAATTTCGGTCAGATACGCAGTATTTT. Encoded protein: CASSGQFRSDTQYF. The chain combines TRBV2 with TRBJ2-3; D is undetermined. The CDR3 is made up of 14 amino acids. Germline V lookup: CDR1 SNHLY, CDR2 FYNNEI. Trimming took 8 bases from V and 4 from J, leaving 16 bases between them.

This clone was found once. The CDR3 region has the DNA TGTGCCTCAACCCGGGGGAATGAGCAGTTCTTC. As protein: CASTRGNEQFF. The chain employs TRBV30 and TRBJ2-1, with D perhaps matching TRBD2 (6 bases). Germline V gene lookup returns CDR1 GTSNPN and CDR2 SVGIG (reference sequence). The V end lost 7 bases, the J end lost 7 bases, and 11 bases lay between the germline ends. The CDR3 spans 11 residues.

This clone was observed a few times. The genes are TRBV29-1 and TRBJ2-3; 7 bases agree with TRBD2. V dropped 5 bases and J dropped 0; count of bases not matched to a gene: 14. The germline V gene has CDR1 SQVTM and CDR2 ANQGSEA. This CDR3 contains 17 residues. This chain's CDR3 is CSVKGTMGGVSTDTQYF. The CDR3 DNA is TGCAGCGTTAAGGGAACTATGGGGGGGGTAAGCACAGATACGCAGTATTTT.

This clone is a singleton in its sample. V is TRBV6-1 and J is TRBJ2-7; D unclear. The germline V and J ends were trimmed by 1 base and 2 bases, with 12 bases remaining between them. The CDR3 is made up of 15 amino acids. Germline V gives CDR1 MNHNS, CDR2 SASEGT. CDR3 nucleotides: TGTGCCAGCAGTGAAGGGGCAGAAAGGCCCTACGAGCAGTACTTC. Amino acids: CASSEGAERPYEQYF.

V usage is TRBV7-2 and J usage is TRBJ2-3, with D tentatively TRBD1 (6 bases). CDR3 length equals 14 residues. The germline V and J ends were trimmed by 4 bases and 3 bases, with 11 bases remaining between them. Germline-derived CDR1 and CDR2 are SGHTA and FQGNSA. CDR3 residues: CASSSQGTTDTQYF. CDR3 nucleotide sequence: TGTGCCAGCAGCTCACAGGGAACGACAGATACGCAGTATTTT.

This chain joins TRBV5-1 and TRBJ2-2; 11 bases align to TRBD2. With V trimmed by 2 bases and J by 3 bases, 3 bases remained unmatched. This CDR3 has 16 amino acids. Germline V gives CDR1 SGHRS, CDR2 YFSETQ. Written as DNA, the CDR3 is TGCGCCAGCAGCTTACTGACTAGCGGGGACACCGGGGAGCTGTTTTTT. It translates to CASSLLTSGDTGELFF.

The chain uses TRBV7-9 and TRBJ2-7, with 9 nucleotides matching TRBD2. The germline V gene has CDR1 SEHNR and CDR2 FQNEAQ (reference sequence). Trimming cost V 5 bases and J 3 bases; bases outside gene matches: 14. This CDR3 has 17 residues. CDR3 bases: TGTGCCAGCAGCGCCCCCCGCGGGGGGGGCGATAGCTACGAGCAGTACTTC. Translated: CASSAPRGGGDSYEQYF.

This chain uses TRBV9 with TRBJ2-3; D remains ambiguous. Trimming removed 3 bases at V and 0 bases at J, with 5 bases between. The length of the CDR3 is 13 residues. Germline CDR1 and CDR2: SGDLS and YYNGEE. The CDR3 reads CASSATSTDTQYF. Here the CDR3 DNA reads TGTGCCAGCAGCGCCACAAGCACAGATACGCAGTATTTT.

This sequence joins TRBV9 and TRBJ2-1, with TRBD2 identical over 7 bases. CDR3 length equals 13 residues. CDR1 is SGDLS, CDR2 YYNGEE, per germline. J gave up 5 bases and V 4 bases, and 3 bases lay outside the gene matches. The chain's CDR3 is CASSWGGNNEQFF. The CDR3 DNA sequence: TGTGCCAGCAGCTGGGGGGGGAACAATGAGCAGTTCTTC.

The chain recombines TRBV27 with TRBJ2-7; 10 bases are shared with TRBD2. The V segment lost 8 bases and the J segment 5 bases; nucleotides outside the gene matches: 3. The CDR3 runs 12 residues. From germline, CDR1 is MNHEY and CDR2 SMNVEV (reference sequence). CDR3 coding DNA: TGTGCCAGCGAGGGACTAGCGAACGAGCAGTACTTC. It specifies CASEGLANEQYF.